These 5 T cell receptor beta chains were all obtained from the same sample, sequenced in a study of immune characterization of retroperitoneal liposarcoma. In TCRdb, the PCR reads were re-called with MiXCR into one record per CDR3 protein. The table has 1,500 to 2,000 distinct CDR3 sequences, roughly half seen once. Sequencing was performed on tumor tissue. The source is a male donor with retroperitoneal liposarcoma.

The V and J genes are TRBV6-1 and TRBJ2-3; D tentatively reads TRBD1 or TRBD2 (5 bases each). The last part of the DNA fits TRBJ2-1 better; the J call may be wrong. Germline values: CDR1 MNHNS, CDR2 SASEGT. The CDR3 runs to 14 residues. The CDR3 DNA sequence: TGTGCCAGCACCTTGTATTCAGGGAGAGGAGAGCAGTTCTTC. Its protein product is CASTLYSGRGEQFF.

This chain links TRBV6-8 with TRBJ2-5; D is unclear. The tail of the sequence fits TRBJ2-1 better, so the J call may be wrong. CDR3 length equals 12 residues. Germline CDR1 is MNHGY and CDR2 is SAAAGT. The CDR3 DNA reads as TGTGCCAGCAGTGGTAGACACAATGAGCAGTTCTTC. Residues: CASSGRHNEQFF.

The chain links TRBV6-1 to TRBJ2-1, with D hard to call. Germline CDR1 reads MNHNS; CDR2 reads SASEGT. CDR3 length: 14 amino acids. Deletions cut 0 bases from V and 10 bases from J, with 13 bases between. CDR3 region: CASSEAWGPHEQFF. CDR3 nucleotide sequence: TGTGCCAGCAGTGAAGCGTGGGGTCCCCACGAGCAGTTCTTC.

The genes are TRBV7-2 and TRBJ2-5, with 8 bases matching TRBD2. Near its end, the DNA agrees better with TRBJ2-7, so the J call may be wrong. The CDR3 is 15 residues long. Germline-derived CDR1 and CDR2 are SGHTA and FQGNSA. CDR3 amino acids: CASSPWPRGGLEQYF. The CDR3 nucleotides read TGTGCCAGCAGCCCTTGGCCTCGGGGGGGGCTCGAGCAGTACTTC.

The chain employs TRBV6-1 and TRBJ1-5; maybe TRBD1 (6 bases). The CDR3 loop spans 15 amino acids. V was shortened by 5 bases and J by 4 bases, with 15 bases between the two germline ends. Germline V CDR1 and CDR2: MNHNS, SASEGT. As DNA, the CDR3 is TGTGCCAGCAGTCCCGGGGGAGGGGGAAATCAGCCCCAGCATTTT. Its protein is CASSPGGGGNQPQHF.